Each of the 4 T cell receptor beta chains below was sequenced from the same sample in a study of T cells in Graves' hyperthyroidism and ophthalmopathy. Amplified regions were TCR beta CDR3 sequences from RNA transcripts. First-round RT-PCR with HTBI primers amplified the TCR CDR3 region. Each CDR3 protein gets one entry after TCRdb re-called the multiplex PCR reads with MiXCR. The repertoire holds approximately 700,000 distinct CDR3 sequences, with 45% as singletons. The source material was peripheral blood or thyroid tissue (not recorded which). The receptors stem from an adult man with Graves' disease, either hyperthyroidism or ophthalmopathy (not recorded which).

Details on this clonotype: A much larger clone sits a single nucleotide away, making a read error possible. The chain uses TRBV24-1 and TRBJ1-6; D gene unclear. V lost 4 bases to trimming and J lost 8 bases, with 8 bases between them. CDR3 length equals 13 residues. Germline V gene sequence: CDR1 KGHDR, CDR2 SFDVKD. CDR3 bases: TGTGCCACCAGTGAAATAGATGATTCACCCCTCCACTTT. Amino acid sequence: CATSEIDDSPLHF.

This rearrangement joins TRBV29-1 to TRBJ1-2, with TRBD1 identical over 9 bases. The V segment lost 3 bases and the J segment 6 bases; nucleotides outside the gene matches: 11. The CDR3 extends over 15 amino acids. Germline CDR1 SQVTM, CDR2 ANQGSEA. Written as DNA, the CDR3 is TGCAGCGTTGATTCCTTGGACAGGGGTCGGCATGGCTACACCTTC. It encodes CSVDSLDRGRHGYTF.

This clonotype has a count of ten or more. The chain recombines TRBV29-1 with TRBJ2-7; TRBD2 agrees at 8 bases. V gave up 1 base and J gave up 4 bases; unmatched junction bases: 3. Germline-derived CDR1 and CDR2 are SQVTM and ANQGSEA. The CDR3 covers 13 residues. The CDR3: CSVEGGGRYEQYF. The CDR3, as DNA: TGCAGCGTTGAAGGCGGGGGGCGGTACGAGCAGTACTTC.

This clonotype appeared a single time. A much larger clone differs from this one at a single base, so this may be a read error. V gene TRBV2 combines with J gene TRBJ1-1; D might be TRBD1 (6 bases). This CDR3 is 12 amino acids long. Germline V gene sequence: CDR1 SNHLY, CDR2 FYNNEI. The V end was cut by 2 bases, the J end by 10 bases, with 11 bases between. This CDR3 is CASSETGSIAFF. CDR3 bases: TGTGCCAGCAGTGAAACAGGGTCGATAGCTTTCTTT.